What follows are 24 T cell receptor beta chains derived from one specimen sequenced in a study of CD8+ T cells in alopecia areata (dated by TCRdb to 2017 to 2018). Interpreted using the paper, the time point label stands for: about 5 months on oral tofacitinib. The meaning of the sample's treatment or condition label: oral pan-JAK inhibitor, 5-10 mg twice daily. Library generation was performed with the immunoSEQ multiplex PCR assay. To provide template for TCR sequencing, every sample had RNA extracted and reverse transcribed into cDNA. The source is immuneACCESS, and TCRdb retained only in-frame sequences with V and J called. Part of the clones is not carried over; for the studies checked, unresolved V genes explain less than half of this, and the remainder is unexplained. For this sample the table gives about 290,000 clones, of which over 45% were detected only once. The ten largest clones capture more than 1.5% of the sample.

This specimen consisted of CD4+ T cells sorted from blood, obtained at week 24, from a patient treated with tofacitinib. The receptors derive from a human donor with alopecia areata.

This clone has only a few counts. The chain has TRBV6-5 and TRBJ2-2; 9 nucleotides match TRBD1. V lost 6 bases to trimming and J lost 0 bases; unmatched junction nucleotides: 2. The germline gives CDR1 MNHEY, CDR2 SVGAGI. The CDR3 is 15 amino acids. The CDR3 sequence is CASRRQGANTGELFF. In nucleotides, the CDR3 is TGTGCCAGCAGAAGACAGGGGGCGAACACCGGGGAGCTGTTTTTT.

This chain joins TRBV29-1 and TRBJ1-6; D gene unclear. The CDR3 is made up of 15 amino acids. Germline CDR1 and CDR2: SQVTM and ANQGSEA. Trimming removed 5 bases at V and 3 bases at J, with 14 bases between. The CDR3 sequence is CSVMQTGGYNSPLHF. The CDR3 DNA sequence: TGCAGCGTTATGCAGACGGGAGGCTATAATTCACCCCTCCACTTT.

This clone showed up just a few times. Mismatch with germline at one junction end may stem from a read error. The chain has TRBV30 and TRBJ1-5; D remains ambiguous. The CDR3 covers 13 residues. Per germline, CDR1 GTSNPN and CDR2 SVGIG (reference sequence). CDR3 residues: CAWSGPPNRPQHF. In nucleotides, the CDR3 is TGTGCCTGGAGTGGGCCGCCCAATCGGCCCCAGCATTTT. Using reference TRBV30 and TRBJ1-5 for the parts outside the CDR3, the full variable domain is SQTIHQWPATLVQPVGSPLSLECTVEGTSNPNLYWYRQAAGRGLQLLFYSVGIGQISSEVPQNLSASRPQDRQFILSSKKLLLSDSGFYLCAWSGPPNRPQHFGDGTRLSIL.

A single count supports this clone. This sequence joins TRBV6-5 and TRBJ2-7; 8 bases match TRBD1. The CDR3 length is 15 residues. Trimming cost V 2 bases and J 6 bases; bases outside gene matches: 9. Germline V gene data show CDR1 as MNHEY and CDR2 as SVGAGI. CDR3 in amino acids: CASSYQTGVTAEQYF. In nucleotides, the CDR3 is TGTGCCAGCAGTTACCAGACAGGGGTAACAGCCGAGCAGTACTTC.

A few counts support this clone. This sequence joins TRBV7-2 and TRBJ2-5; TRBD2 is a possible D gene (7 bases). Trimming shortened V by 5 bases and J by 3 bases, and 16 bases separated the two germline ends. The germline gives CDR1 SGHTA, CDR2 FQGNSA. The CDR3 is made up of 15 amino acids. For the CDR3, the DNA is TGTGCCAGCAGCCTGGACGGGGGGCCGGAAGAGACCCAGTACTTC. This gives the protein CASSLDGGPEETQYF.

The J gene is TRBJ1-1, the V gene TRBV29-1; D is unresolved. Per the germline V gene, CDR1 is SQVTM and CDR2 is ANQGSEA. V dropped 7 bases and J dropped 0 bases, with 9 bases sitting between them. This CDR3 comprises 12 residues. The CDR3 reads CSGAYLNTEAFF. As DNA, the CDR3 is TGCAGCGGGGCGTATCTGAACACTGAAGCTTTCTTT.

This chain connects TRBV4-1 to TRBJ2-1; 7 bases fit TRBD2. Germline CDR1 MGHRA, CDR2 YSYEKL. V dropped 3 bases and J dropped 8; count of bases not matched to a gene: 10. This CDR3 comprises 15 residues. The CDR3 DNA sequence: TGCGCCAGCAGCCACCCCAGGCGGGGGAGCCATGAGCAGTTCTTC. Amino acids: CASSHPRRGSHEQFF.

The rearrangement uses TRBV25-1 and TRBJ2-7; D is possibly TRBD2 (6 bases). CDR3 size: 12 residues. Germline V CDR1 and CDR2: MGHDK, SYGVNS. Between the trimmed V and J ends, which lost 5 bases and 12 bases, there was a span of 17 bases. CDR3 DNA sequence: TGTGCCAGCAGTCCCGGGACTGGCCTGACGTACTTC. It specifies CASSPGTGLTYF.

V is TRBV18 and J is TRBJ2-6, with D tentatively TRBD2 (5 bases). This CDR3 contains 17 residues. CDR1 is KGHSH and CDR2 is LQKENI in the germline V gene. V dropped 0 bases and J dropped 1 base, with 10 bases sitting between them. The CDR3 loop reads CASSPPPGWSGANVLTF. The CDR3 DNA reads as TGTGCCAGCTCACCACCCCCGGGATGGTCTGGGGCCAACGTCCTGACTTTC.

This clone has only one observation. The chain recombines TRBV30 with TRBJ2-3, with 8 bases lining up with TRBD1. With V trimmed by 5 bases and J by 2 bases, 6 bases remained unmatched. The germline V gene has CDR1 GTSNPN and CDR2 SVGIG (reference sequence). The CDR3 length is 14 residues. The CDR3: CAWEPGQVTDTQYF. In nucleotides, the CDR3 is TGTGCCTGGGAGCCGGGACAGGTCACAGATACGCAGTATTTT.

This clone was counted a few times. The chain employs TRBV14 and TRBJ1-6; D is unresolved. The CDR3 loop spans 13 amino acids. V was clipped by 1 base and J by 8 bases, with 6 bases between them. Germline V gives CDR1 SGHDN, CDR2 FVKESK. The CDR3 region has the DNA TGTGCCAGCAGCCAAGCGTTCGATTCACCCCTCCACTTT. Translated: CASSQAFDSPLHF.

This sequence joins TRBV30 and TRBJ2-3; unclear D gene. With 1 base removed from V and 11 bases from J, the gap between germline ends came to 10 bases. The CDR3 has 11 amino acids. CDR1 and CDR2 from the germline V gene are GTSNPN and SVGIG (reference sequence). The CDR3 sequence: CAWSGDTLQYF. The CDR3 nucleotides are TGTGCCTGGAGTGGGGATACTTTGCAGTATTTT.

This clone was seen a handful of times. The gene calls are TRBV30 and TRBJ2-7, with TRBD2 identical over 8 bases. The CDR3 contains 10 residues. With 8 bases clipped from V and 10 bases from J, the junction kept 7 bases outside the gene matches. Looked up from germline, CDR1 is GTSNPN and CDR2 is SVGIG (reference sequence). CDR3 loop: CASGGRGQYF. The DNA of the CDR3 is TGTGCCAGCGGGGGACGGGGCCAGTACTTC.

The chain links TRBV7-2 to TRBJ2-2, with a weak D call TRBD1 (6 bases). The V and J ends lost 1 base and 2 bases respectively, with 8 bases between them. Germline V gene lookup returns CDR1 SGHTA and CDR2 FQGNSA. This CDR3 spans 15 amino acids. The CDR3 sequence: CASSLGRGNTGELFF. CDR3 DNA sequence: TGTGCCAGCAGCTTAGGCAGGGGAAACACCGGGGAGCTGTTTTTT.

The chain joins TRBV2 to TRBJ1-3; D gene uncertain. Trimming pared 3 bases from V and 0 bases from J, leaving 12 bases between. From germline, CDR1 is SNHLY and CDR2 FYNNEI. This CDR3 is built from 16 residues. Here the CDR3 DNA reads TGTGCCAGCAGTGACCTGGCAGCCAGCTCTGGAAACACCATATATTTT. Amino acid sequence: CASSDLAASSGNTIYF.

The chain links TRBV30 to TRBJ2-5; TRBD1 matches 7 bases. The length of the CDR3 is 13 residues. CDR1 and CDR2 from the germline V gene are GTSNPN and SVGIG (reference sequence). J was trimmed by 5 bases and V by 7 bases; bases with no gene match: 10. In DNA, the CDR3 is TGTGCCTCTCGGGGTGACAGGGCGGAGACCCAGTACTTC. The encoded protein is CASRGDRAETQYF.

As for this clone: This specimen includes other DNA sequences encoding the same CDR3. The chain joins TRBV5-6 to TRBJ1-1; D is unclear. The CDR3 has 11 amino acids. Germline loops: CDR1 SGHDT, CDR2 YYEEEE. With 1 base removed from V and 5 bases from J, the gap between germline ends came to 3 bases. Here the CDR3 DNA reads TGTGCCAGCAGCTTGAGGACTGAAGCTTTCTTT. Amino acid sequence: CASSLRTEAFF.

This clone was seen more than once but under ten times. The chain recombines TRBV6-5 with TRBJ2-5, with TRBD2 matching 9 bases. The V gene end was trimmed by 6 bases and the J gene end by 5 bases; junction bases not matched to a gene: 10. CDR1 and CDR2 from the germline V gene are MNHEY and SVGAGI. The CDR3 sequence is 15 residues long. As DNA, the CDR3 is TGTGCCAGCAGCCGTGCGGGGGGGCCTGGGGAGACCCAGTACTTC. This translates into CASSRAGGPGETQYF.

This clone was counted between two and nine times. V gene TRBV9 combines with J gene TRBJ2-1; 9 bases line up with TRBD2. V gave up 0 bases and J gave up 4 bases; unmatched junction bases: 11. The CDR3 consists of 18 residues. Germline CDR1 SGDLS, CDR2 YYNGEE. CDR3 loop: CASSVERSSGARYNEQFF. CDR3 nucleotide sequence: TGTGCCAGCAGCGTAGAACGATCTAGCGGGGCCCGATACAATGAGCAGTTCTTC.

The V call is TRBV5-1, the J call TRBJ2-6; D call uncertain. Deletions cut 1 base from V and 0 bases from J, with 5 bases between. Per the germline V gene, CDR1 is SGHRS and CDR2 is YFSETQ. The CDR3 sequence is 15 residues long. The CDR3 here is CASSLYISGANVLTF. CDR3 DNA: TGCGCCAGCAGCTTGTATATCTCTGGGGCCAACGTCCTGACTTTC.

In its sample, this clone was seen a few times. V gene TRBV2 combines with J gene TRBJ2-5; perhaps TRBD2 as D (5 bases). CDR1 and CDR2 from the germline V gene are SNHLY and FYNNEI. V gave up 3 bases and J gave up 8 bases, with 7 bases separating them. The CDR3 is 11 residues long. CDR3 region: CASSEGSTQYF. The CDR3 region has the DNA TGTGCCAGCAGTGAGGGGAGCACCCAGTACTTC.

V usage is TRBV5-1 and J usage is TRBJ2-3; 10 nucleotides line up with TRBD2. CDR3 length: 16 amino acids. Germline CDR1 is SGHRS and CDR2 is YFSETQ. V trimming: 3 bases; J trimming: 0 bases; junction bases outside the gene matches: 4. CDR3 sequence reads: CASSSASGGSTDTQYF. In nucleotides, the CDR3 is TGCGCCAGCAGCTCTGCTAGCGGGGGAAGCACAGATACGCAGTATTTT.

The V gene is TRBV11-2, the J gene TRBJ1-6, with D uncertain. Trimming removed 0 bases from V and 8 bases from J, with 5 bases in between. Looked up from germline, CDR1 is SGHAT and CDR2 is FQNNGV. The CDR3 totals 13 residues. The CDR3 coding sequence is TGTGCCAGCAGCTTAGATCTCTATTCACCCCTCCACTTT. It is translated as CASSLDLYSPLHF.

The J gene is TRBJ2-2, the V gene TRBV6-6, with D uncertain. The CDR3 length is 15 residues. CDR1 is MNHNY and CDR2 is SVGAGI in the germline V gene (reference sequence). V lost 5 bases, J lost 1 base, and 11 bases lay in between. CDR3 loop: CASSPYTQNTGELFF. The CDR3 nucleotides are TGTGCCAGCAGTCCCTATACTCAGAACACCGGGGAGCTGTTTTTT.